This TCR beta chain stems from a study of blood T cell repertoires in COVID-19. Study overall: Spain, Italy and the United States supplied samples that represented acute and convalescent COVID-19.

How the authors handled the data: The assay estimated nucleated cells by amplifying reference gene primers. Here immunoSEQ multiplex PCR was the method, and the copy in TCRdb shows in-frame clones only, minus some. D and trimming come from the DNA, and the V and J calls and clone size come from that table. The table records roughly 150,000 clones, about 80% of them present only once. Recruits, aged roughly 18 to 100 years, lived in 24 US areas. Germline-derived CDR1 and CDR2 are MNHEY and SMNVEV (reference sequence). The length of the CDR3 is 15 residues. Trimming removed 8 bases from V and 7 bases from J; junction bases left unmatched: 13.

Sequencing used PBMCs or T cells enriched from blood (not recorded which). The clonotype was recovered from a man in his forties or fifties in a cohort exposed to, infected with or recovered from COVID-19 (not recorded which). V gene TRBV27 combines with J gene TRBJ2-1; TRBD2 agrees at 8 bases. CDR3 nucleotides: TGTGCCAGCGCCCCGGGGGGGGAGGGCAGGAATGAGCAGTTCTTC. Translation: CASAPGGEGRNEQFF.